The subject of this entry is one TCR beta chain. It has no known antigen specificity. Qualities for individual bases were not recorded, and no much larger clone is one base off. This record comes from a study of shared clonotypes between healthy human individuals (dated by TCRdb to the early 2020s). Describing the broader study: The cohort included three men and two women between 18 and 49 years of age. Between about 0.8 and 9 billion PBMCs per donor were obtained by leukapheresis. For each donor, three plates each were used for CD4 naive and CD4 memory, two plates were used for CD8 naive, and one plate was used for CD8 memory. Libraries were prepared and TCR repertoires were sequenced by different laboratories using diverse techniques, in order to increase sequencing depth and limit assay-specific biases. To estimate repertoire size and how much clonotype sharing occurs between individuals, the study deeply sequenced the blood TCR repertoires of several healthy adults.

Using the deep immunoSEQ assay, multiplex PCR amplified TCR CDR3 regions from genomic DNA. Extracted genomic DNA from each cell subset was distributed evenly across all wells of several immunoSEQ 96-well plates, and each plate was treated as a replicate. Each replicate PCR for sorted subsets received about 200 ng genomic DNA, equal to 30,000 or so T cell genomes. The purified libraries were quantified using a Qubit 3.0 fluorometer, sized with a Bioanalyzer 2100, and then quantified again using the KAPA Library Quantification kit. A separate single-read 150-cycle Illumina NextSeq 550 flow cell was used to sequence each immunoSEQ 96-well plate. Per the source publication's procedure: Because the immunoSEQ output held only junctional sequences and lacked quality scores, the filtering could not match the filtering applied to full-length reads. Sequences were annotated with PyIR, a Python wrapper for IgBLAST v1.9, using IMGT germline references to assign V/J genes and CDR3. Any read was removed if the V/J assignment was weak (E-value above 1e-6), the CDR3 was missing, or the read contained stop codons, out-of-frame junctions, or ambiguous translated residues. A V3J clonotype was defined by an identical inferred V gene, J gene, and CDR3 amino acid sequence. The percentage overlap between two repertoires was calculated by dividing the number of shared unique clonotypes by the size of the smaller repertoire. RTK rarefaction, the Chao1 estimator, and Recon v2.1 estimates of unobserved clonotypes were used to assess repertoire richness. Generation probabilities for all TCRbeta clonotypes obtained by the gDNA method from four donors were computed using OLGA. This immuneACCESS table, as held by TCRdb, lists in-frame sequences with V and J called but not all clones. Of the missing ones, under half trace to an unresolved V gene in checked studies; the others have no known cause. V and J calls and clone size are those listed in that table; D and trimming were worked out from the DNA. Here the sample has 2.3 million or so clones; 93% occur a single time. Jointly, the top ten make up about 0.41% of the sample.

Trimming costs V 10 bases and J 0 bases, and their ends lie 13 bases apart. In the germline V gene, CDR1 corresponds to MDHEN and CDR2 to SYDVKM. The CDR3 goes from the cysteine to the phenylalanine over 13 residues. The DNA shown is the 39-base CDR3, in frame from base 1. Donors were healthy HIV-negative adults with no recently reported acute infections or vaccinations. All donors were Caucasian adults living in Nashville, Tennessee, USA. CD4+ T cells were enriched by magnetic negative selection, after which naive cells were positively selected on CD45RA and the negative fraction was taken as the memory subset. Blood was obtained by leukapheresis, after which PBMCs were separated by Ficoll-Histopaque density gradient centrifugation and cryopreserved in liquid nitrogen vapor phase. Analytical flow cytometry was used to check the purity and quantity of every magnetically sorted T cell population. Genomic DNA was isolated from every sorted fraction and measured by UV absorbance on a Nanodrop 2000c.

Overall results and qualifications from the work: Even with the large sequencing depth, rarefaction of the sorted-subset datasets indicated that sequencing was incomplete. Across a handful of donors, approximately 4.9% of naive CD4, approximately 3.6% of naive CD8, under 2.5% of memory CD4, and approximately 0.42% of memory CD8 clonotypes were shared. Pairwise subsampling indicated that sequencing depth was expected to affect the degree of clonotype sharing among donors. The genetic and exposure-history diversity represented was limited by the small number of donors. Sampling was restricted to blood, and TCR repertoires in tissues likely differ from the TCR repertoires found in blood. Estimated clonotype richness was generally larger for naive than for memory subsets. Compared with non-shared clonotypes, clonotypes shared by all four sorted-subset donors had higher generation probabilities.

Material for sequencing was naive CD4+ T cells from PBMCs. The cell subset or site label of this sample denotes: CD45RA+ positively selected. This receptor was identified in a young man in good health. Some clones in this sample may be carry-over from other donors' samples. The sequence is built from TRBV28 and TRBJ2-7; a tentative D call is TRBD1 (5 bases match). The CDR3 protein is CATLGRNSYEQYF. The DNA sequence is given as TGTGCCACACTGGGGCGGAACTCCTACGAGCAGTACTTC.